A selection of T cell receptor beta chains follows, all from one sample in a study of Graves' ophthalmopathy and Graves' hyperthyroidism. From the multiplex PCR reads, TCRdb called clonotypes with MiXCR, one entry per CDR3 protein. Seen here are 300,000 to 400,000 distinct CDR3 sequences, about 17% observed once, and the top ten hold roughly an eighth. Sample: peripheral blood. These receptors all stem from an adult man with Graves' ophthalmopathy. Each CDR3 is given with its conserved first and last residue. The D gene is left open where the match is weak. Some rows have no size entry. The others give once, few or many, or a class for an expanded clone.

j_gene: TRBJ2-7
abundance: many
v_gene: TRBV7-3
d_gene: TRBD1
CDR3nt: TGTGCCAGCAGCCCGTCGACAGGGTCCAACGAGCAGTACTTC
CDR3aa: CASSPSTGSNEQYF

j_gene: TRBJ1-3
abundance: many
v_gene: TRBV28
d_gene: NA
CDR3nt: TGTGCCAGCAGTGCTGGCCCCAGCCTCTCTGGAAACACCATATATTTT
CDR3aa: CASSAGPSLSGNTIYF

j_gene: TRBJ2-4
abundance: many
v_gene: TRBV20-1
d_gene: NA
CDR3nt: TGCAGTGCTAGACTCCAGGCTAAGAAAAACATTCAGTACTTC
CDR3aa: CSARLQAKKNIQYF

j_gene: TRBJ2-2
abundance: many
v_gene: TRBV9
d_gene: NA
CDR3nt: TGTGCCAGCAGCCCCCAAAACACCGGGGAGCTGTTTTTT
CDR3aa: CASSPQNTGELFF

j_gene: TRBJ1-1
abundance: many
v_gene: TRBV6-1
d_gene: NA
CDR3nt: TGTGCCAGCATCCGGGGACACGCTGAAGCTTTCTTT
CDR3aa: CASIRGHAEAFF

j_gene: TRBJ2-2
abundance: many
v_gene: TRBV2
d_gene: NA
CDR3nt: TGTGCCAGCAGGGTATCGGCGAACACCGGGGAGCTGTTTTTT
CDR3aa: CASRVSANTGELFF

j_gene: TRBJ1-2
abundance: many
v_gene: TRBV7-8
d_gene: NA
CDR3nt: TGTGCCAGCAGCTTAGAGCCCGGCAGAAACTATGGCTACACCTTC
CDR3aa: CASSLEPGRNYGYTF

j_gene: TRBJ1-2
abundance: many
v_gene: TRBV7-2
d_gene: NA
CDR3nt: TGTGCCAGCAGCCCACAGCGGGGCTATGGCTACACCTTC
CDR3aa: CASSPQRGYGYTF

j_gene: TRBJ2-2
abundance: many
v_gene: TRBV2
d_gene: NA
CDR3nt: TGTGCCAGCAGTGAAGAGGCAGACGGGGAGCTGTTTTTT
CDR3aa: CASSEEADGELFF

j_gene: TRBJ1-3
abundance: many
v_gene: TRBV7-2
d_gene: NA
CDR3nt: TGTGCCAGCAGCGGAGTGACATACTCTGGAAACACCATATATTTT
CDR3aa: CASSGVTYSGNTIYF

j_gene: TRBJ2-5
abundance: many
v_gene: TRBV19
d_gene: NA
CDR3nt: TGTGCCAGTAGTAGAACAGGGTTCGGTCGTTCGGGGATGTACCAAGAGACCCAGTACTTC
CDR3aa: CASSRTGFGRSGMYQETQYF

j_gene: TRBJ2-7
abundance: many
v_gene: TRBV30
d_gene: NA
CDR3nt: TGTGCCTGGAGTGTACCGACAGCAGGGGCCGAGCAGTACTTC
CDR3aa: CAWSVPTAGAEQYF

j_gene: TRBJ2-7
abundance: NA
v_gene: TRBV27
d_gene: TRBD1
CDR3nt: TGTGCCAGCTCCCCCGAGACAGGGTTAGGGGAGCAGTGCTTC
CDR3aa: CASSPETGLGEQCF

j_gene: TRBJ2-2
abundance: many
v_gene: TRBV2
d_gene: NA
CDR3nt: TGTGCCAGCATCGAAGACATTACCCCTGGAGGGGAGCTGTTTTTT
CDR3aa: CASIEDITPGGELFF

j_gene: TRBJ1-1
abundance: many
v_gene: TRBV6-2/TRBV6-3
d_gene: TRBD1
CDR3nt: TGTGCCAGCAGAGATACAGGGGTAGCTTTCTTT
CDR3aa: CASRDTGVAFF

j_gene: TRBJ2-5
abundance: NA
v_gene: TRBV5-1
d_gene: TRBD1
CDR3nt: TGCGCCAGCAGCTTCACCTTCACAGGGGGGATGGAGACCCAGTACTTC
CDR3aa: CASSFTFTGGMETQYF

j_gene: TRBJ2-7
abundance: NA
v_gene: TRBV6-2/TRBV6-3
d_gene: NA
CDR3nt: TGTGCCAGCGCTACAATCGACAGTTCGGAATACTTC
CDR3aa: CASATIDSSEYF

j_gene: TRBJ2-6
abundance: many
v_gene: TRBV27
d_gene: NA
CDR3nt: TGTGCCAGCAGTGCCAGCCTCTCTGGGGCCAACGTCCTGACTTTC
CDR3aa: CASSASLSGANVLTF

j_gene: TRBJ2-7
abundance: many
v_gene: TRBV20-1
d_gene: NA
CDR3nt: TGCAGTGCTAGAGATTTAGGTCCCGAGCAGTACTTC
CDR3aa: CSARDLGPEQYF

j_gene: TRBJ1-3
abundance: many
v_gene: TRBV15
d_gene: NA
CDR3nt: TGTGCCACCAGCAGAGACCGAAGATCTGGAAACACCATATATTTT
CDR3aa: CATSRDRRSGNTIYF

j_gene: TRBJ1-2
abundance: many
v_gene: TRBV24-1
d_gene: NA
CDR3nt: TGTGCCACCAGTGATTCAGGGTTTGGCTACACCTTC
CDR3aa: CATSDSGFGYTF

j_gene: TRBJ2-3
abundance: many
v_gene: TRBV11-1
d_gene: TRBD1
CDR3nt: TGTGCCAGCAGCTTACGGACAGGAAAAGGCACAGATACGCAGTATTTT
CDR3aa: CASSLRTGKGTDTQYF

j_gene: TRBJ2-4
abundance: many
v_gene: TRBV6-4
d_gene: TRBD2
CDR3nt: TGTGCCAGCAGTACCCTGACTAGCGGGGGGGGCTGGGCCAAAAACATTCAGTACTTC
CDR3aa: CASSTLTSGGGWAKNIQYF

j_gene: TRBJ2-7
abundance: NA
v_gene: TRBV4-1
d_gene: NA
CDR3nt: TGCGCCAGCAGCCAAGATCCCTTCTACGAGCAGTACTTC
CDR3aa: CASSQDPFYEQYF

j_gene: TRBJ1-4
abundance: many
v_gene: TRBV19
d_gene: NA
CDR3nt: TGTGCCAGTACCCAAAGGGACCTGGAGATGGGGTTGTTTTTT
CDR3aa: CASTQRDLEMGLFF

j_gene: TRBJ1-1
abundance: many
v_gene: TRBV29-1
d_gene: NA
CDR3nt: TGCAGCGTGCTGAACACTGAAGCTTTCTTT
CDR3aa: CSVLNTEAFF